This is a list of T cell receptor beta chains from one sample in a study of blood T cell repertoires in COVID-19. TCRdb keeps only in-frame clones here, not all; method: immunoSEQ multiplex PCR. The sample includes 99,000 or so clones, 75% to 85% of them seen just once. Input material: peripheral blood. The receptors were sampled from a woman in her seventies with acute or convalescent COVID-19. CDR3s include the opening cysteine and the closing phenylalanine or tryptophan. Fields, in order: D gene, J gene, V gene, clone size, CDR3 protein, CDR3 DNA. A D gene is named only where the DNA matches it firmly. Size values are once, few and many counts, or a class for expanded clones, and some rows have none.

>TRBD1|TRBJ1-5|TRBV28|NA
CASSLGTAEGNQPQHF
TGTGCCAGCAGTCTCGGGACAGCCGAAGGCAATCAGCCCCAGCATTTT
>NA|TRBJ2-7|TRBV30|NA
CAWSADSYEQYF
TGTGCCTGGAGCGCAGACAGTTACGAGCAGTACTTC
>NA|TRBJ1-1|TRBV10-2|few
CASSELGATDEAFF
TGCGCCAGCAGTGAACTGGGGGCAACCGATGAAGCTTTCTTT
>NA|TRBJ2-2|TRBV5-6|NA
CASSLHLNTGELFF
TGTGCCAGCAGCTTGCACTTAAACACCGGGGAGCTGTTTTTT
>NA|TRBJ2-1|TRBV21-1|NA
CASSKVVSSGKSHNEQFF
TGTGCCAGCAGCAAAGTTGTCAGTAGCGGGAAAAGCCACAATGAGCAGTTCTTC
>NA|TRBJ2-6|TRBV10-3|NA
CAISESEGSGANVLTF
TGTGCCATCAGTGAGTCGGAGGGGTCTGGGGCCAACGTCCTGACTTTC
>NA|TRBJ1-1|TRBV7-9|NA
CASSYMGPQGRKDTEAFF
TGTGCCAGCAGTTATATGGGTCCTCAGGGGAGAAAGGACACTGAAGCTTTCTTT
>TRBD2|TRBJ2-2|TRBV3-1/TRBV3-2|NA
CASSQEASGGSYTGELFF
TGTGCCAGCAGCCAAGAGGCTAGCGGGGGGTCCTACACCGGGGAGCTGTTTTTT
>TRBD1|TRBJ2-7|TRBV7-2|NA
CASSLGPGQGRYEQYF
TGTGCCAGCAGCTTAGGCCCGGGACAGGGAAGATACGAGCAGTACTTC
>NA|TRBJ1-1|TRBV6-1|NA
CASSERGGNTEAFF
TGTGCCAGCAGTGAGCGGGGGGGAAACACTGAAGCTTTCTTT
>NA|TRBJ1-1|TRBV6-5|NA
CASSYSAGSRTEAFF
TGTGCCAGCAGTTACAGTGCGGGCTCGAGGACTGAAGCTTTCTTT
>NA|TRBJ1-4|TRBV2|NA
CASRWTANEKLFF
TGTGCCAGCCGGTGGACTGCAAATGAAAAACTGTTTTTT
>TRBD2|TRBJ2-3|TRBV19|NA
CASSPLGGITDTQYF
TGTGCCAGTAGTCCGCTGGGGGGGATCACAGATACGCAGTATTTT
>NA|TRBJ2-5|TRBV2|NA
CASKNFPQETQYF
TGTGCCAGCAAGAACTTTCCCCAAGAGACCCAGTACTTC
>TRBD1|TRBJ1-1|TRBV12-5|NA
CASGGTDRGAFF
TGTGCTAGTGGTGGGACAGACCGGGGGGCTTTCTTT
>TRBD2|TRBJ2-3|TRBV18|NA
CASSLGLQMGLADTQYF
TGTGCCAGCTCACTAGGGTTGCAGATGGGACTAGCGGATACGCAGTATTTT
>TRBD1|TRBJ1-5|TRBV19|NA
CASTTHYRGDQPQHF
TGTGCCAGTACTACGCATTACAGGGGAGATCAGCCCCAGCATTTT
>TRBD1|TRBJ2-2|TRBV12-5|once
CASGLGQGDTGELFF
TGTGCTAGTGGTTTGGGACAGGGGGACACCGGGGAGCTGTTTTTT
>TRBD1|TRBJ1-1|TRBV6-5|NA
CASSYRRGQGNTEAFF
TGTGCCAGCAGTTACCGTCGGGGACAGGGTAACACTGAAGCTTTCTTT
>NA|TRBJ1-1|TRBV19|NA
CASRMSGSVTEAFF
TGTGCCAGTAGAATGTCGGGTTCGGTGACTGAAGCTTTCTTT
>NA|TRBJ2-3|TRBV25-1|NA
CASSAPTGMGTDTQYF
TGTGCCAGCAGTGCCCCCACAGGGATGGGCACAGATACGCAGTATTTT
>NA|TRBJ1-1|TRBV11-3|NA
CASSLGGLHTEAFF
TGTGCCAGCAGCTTAGGAGGACTGCACACTGAAGCTTTCTTT
>NA|TRBJ1-4|TRBV27|NA
CASSSQGRLRDEKLFF
TGTGCCAGCAGTTCACAGGGAAGACTTCGGGATGAAAAACTGTTTTTT
>NA|TRBJ2-3|TRBV7-2|NA
CASSREPADTQYF
TGTGCCAGCAGCCGCGAGCCGGCAGATACGCAGTATTTT
>NA|TRBJ1-1|TRBV6-6|NA
CASSYLPPGRAEAFF
TGTGCCAGCAGTTACCTGCCCCCAGGGCGCGCTGAAGCTTTCTTT
>TRBD1|TRBJ1-6|TRBV12-3/TRBV12-4|NA
CASRDRAPSPLHF
TGTGCCAGCAGGGACAGGGCCCCTTCACCCCTCCACTTT
>NA|TRBJ2-2|TRBV4-3|few
CASSQVVASETYTGELFF
TGCGCCAGCAGCCAAGTCGTCGCCTCTGAGACATACACCGGGGAGCTGTTTTTT
>NA|TRBJ1-4|TRBV3-1/TRBV3-2|NA
CASSQVRAEKLFF
TGTGCCAGCAGCCAAGTGAGGGCTGAAAAACTGTTTTTT
>NA|TRBJ1-5|TRBV28|once
CASSGTGKGNQPQHF
TGTGCCAGCAGTGGTACAGGGAAGGGCAATCAGCCCCAGCATTTT
>TRBD2|TRBJ2-7|TRBV4-1|NA
CASSQASSGGYEQYF
TGCGCCAGCAGCCAAGCGTCTAGCGGGGGTTACGAGCAGTACTTC
>NA|TRBJ2-4|TRBV30|NA
CACLGTRAKNIQYF
TGTGCCTGCTTAGGGACTCGAGCCAAAAACATTCAGTACTTC
>NA|TRBJ2-5|TRBV11-2|NA
CASSPGQLQETQYF
TGTGCCAGCAGCCCGGGACAACTGCAAGAGACCCAGTACTTC
>TRBD1|TRBJ1-4|TRBV7-6|NA
CASSGDRDATNEKLFF
TGTGCCAGCAGCGGAGACAGGGACGCAACTAATGAAAAACTGTTTTTT
>NA|TRBJ2-3|TRBV3-1/TRBV3-2|few
CASSQASGTDTQYF
TGTGCCAGCAGCCAAGCTAGCGGCACAGATACGCAGTATTTT
>NA|TRBJ1-2|TRBV6-5|NA
CASSPPGQHNYGYTF
TGTGCCAGCAGTCCCCCCGGACAACATAACTATGGCTACACCTTC
>NA|TRBJ1-3|TRBV7-2|NA
CASSLELVQGNTIYF
TGTGCCAGCAGCTTAGAACTAGTACAGGGCAACACCATATATTTT
>NA|TRBJ2-1|TRBV4-2|NA
CASSQVPTRYNEQFF
TGTGCCAGCAGCCAAGTACCGACGAGGTACAATGAGCAGTTCTTC
>NA|TRBJ1-5|TRBV19|NA
CASASSHNQPQHF
TGTGCCAGTGCTTCGAGCCATAATCAGCCCCAGCATTTT
>TRBD1|TRBJ1-2|TRBV11-2|NA
CASSLASRGTEGYTF
TGTGCCAGCAGCTTAGCCTCCCGCGGGACAGAAGGCTACACCTTC
>NA|TRBJ1-2|TRBV7-8|NA
CASSSSRVTPYGYTF
TGTGCCAGCAGCTCATCCAGGGTAACACCCTATGGCTACACCTTC
>NA|TRBJ2-3|TRBV7-9|NA
CASSLASWGGTDTQYF
TGTGCCAGCAGCTTAGCGAGCTGGGGCGGCACAGATACGCAGTATTTT
>NA|TRBJ1-6|TRBV5-8|NA
CASSQGLLINSPLHF
TGTGCCAGCAGCCAGGGACTGTTGATAAATTCACCCCTCCACTTT
>NA|TRBJ1-6|TRBV25-1|NA
CASRGGRGEKSPLHF
TGTGCCAGCAGAGGGGGACGAGGAGAGAAATCACCCCTCCACTTT
>NA|TRBJ2-5|TRBV12-3/TRBV12-4|NA
CASSFYPEETQYF
TGTGCCAGCAGTTTTTATCCTGAAGAGACCCAGTACTTC
>TRBD1|TRBJ2-1|TRBV6-5|NA
CASNLPGGEQFF
TGTGCCAGCAATCTACCAGGGGGTGAGCAGTTCTTC
>TRBD2|TRBJ2-5|TRBV14|NA
CASSQDTGLAPNQETQYF
TGTGCCAGCAGCCAAGATACCGGACTAGCGCCCAATCAAGAGACCCAGTACTTC
>TRBD1|TRBJ2-1|TRBV28|NA
CASSQGVYRYNEQFF
TGTGCCAGCAGTCAGGGGGTTTACCGTTACAATGAGCAGTTCTTC
>NA|TRBJ2-7|TRBV13|NA
CASSLGRRDEQYF
TGTGCCAGCAGCTTAGGCCGGAGGGACGAGCAGTACTTC
>NA|TRBJ1-1|TRBV12-5|NA
CASGLGATEAFF
TGTGCTAGTGGTCTGGGGGCCACTGAAGCTTTCTTT
>NA|TRBJ1-5|TRBV10-3|NA
CAISEAGVGNQPQHF
TGTGCCATCAGTGAAGCAGGGGTTGGCAATCAGCCCCAGCATTTT
>NA|TRBJ2-1|TRBV9|NA
CASSVVPNYEQFF
TGTGCCAGCAGCGTAGTCCCCAACTATGAGCAGTTCTTC
>NA|TRBJ1-1|TRBV6-2/TRBV6-3|NA
CASSYSTGVTEAFF
TGTGCCAGCAGTTACTCGACGGGGGTCACTGAAGCTTTCTTT
>NA|TRBJ2-2|TRBV4-3|few
CASRQNQWTGELFF
TGCGCCAGCAGACAAAACCAGTGGACCGGGGAGCTGTTTTTT
>TRBD2|TRBJ2-1|TRBV3-1/TRBV3-2|NA
CASSQVPPGLAGASNEQFF
TGTGCCAGCAGCCAAGTCCCTCCGGGACTAGCGGGGGCCTCCAATGAGCAGTTCTTC
>NA|TRBJ2-2|TRBV11-3|NA
CASSSTRAGELFF
TGTGCCAGCAGCTCGACCCGGGCCGGGGAGCTGTTTTTT